This T cell receptor (beta chain) is from a study of CD8 T cells in Susac syndrome. Germline assignment: CDR1 MGHDK and CDR2 SYGVNS. This CDR3 contains 16 residues. Notes on this clonotype: One end of the junction varies from germline; a read error may be responsible.

Random hexamers were used to reverse transcribe about 0.45 to 1 ug of RNA. One entry per CDR3 protein, called by TCRdb with MiXCR from the immunoSEQ multiplex PCR reads. The data show some 300,000 distinct CDR3 sequences, 65% to 90% seen once. V and J are TRBV25-1 and TRBJ1-1, with 7 bases that match TRBD1. The sequenced sample consisted of CD8+ T cells from PBMCs. This receptor was taken from a human donor with multiple sclerosis. CDR3 sequence (DNA): TGTGCCAGCAGTGTCCGGGACAGCGACATGAACACTGAGGCTTTCTTT. Translated, it gives CASSVRDSDMNTEAFF.